This T cell receptor beta chain was identified during a study of T cells in Graves' hyperthyroidism and ophthalmopathy. Germline CDR1 is LGHDT and CDR2 is YNNKEL (reference sequence). V lost 1 base, J lost 5 bases, and 4 bases stayed unmatched. There are 16 residues in the CDR3. RNA transcripts yielded amplified TCR beta CDR3 regions. First-round RT-PCR with HTBI primers amplified the TCR CDR3 region. MiXCR was run by TCRdb on the multiplex PCR reads, yielding one entry per CDR3 protein. Altogether about 640,000 distinct CDR3 sequences are present, less than 25% being singletons, with the ten largest covering roughly 30%.

The rearrangement uses TRBV3-1 and TRBJ2-3; TRBD2 matches at 12 bases. This sequence was found in a man in his thirties or forties with Graves' ophthalmopathy. The sample was blood. The CDR3 loop is CASSQAPSGRGDTQYF. DNA for the CDR3: TGTGCCAGCAGCCAAGCCCCTAGCGGGAGGGGAGATACGCAGTATTTT.